This T cell receptor beta chain is drawn from a study of CD8+ T cells in alopecia areata. The wider study: For the treated group, dosing was oral tofacitinib at 5 to 10 mg twice daily. Affected scalp percentage set treated patients' severity scores.

CDR1 is GTSNPN, CDR2 SVGIG, per germline (reference sequence). The CDR3 has 14 amino acids. V lost 2 bases and J 1 base, leaving 11 bases between the germline ends. Treatment meaning: oral pan-JAK inhibitor, 5-10 mg twice daily. Sequencing used cDNA as its template, made by extracting RNA and reverse transcribing it. Method: immunoSEQ multiplex PCR; TCRdb's copy keeps in-frame clones and lacks some. The sample yields some 210,000 clones, 66% seen once. This sequence originates from a human donor with alopecia areata. The sample was CD4+ T cells sorted from blood, taken at approximately week 42, from a patient treated with tofacitinib. The chain carries TRBV30 and TRBJ2-5, with D unclear. The CDR3 DNA sequence: TGTGCCTGGAGTCGCGACACCGGCCAAGAGACCCAGTACTTC. The encoded protein is CAWSRDTGQETQYF.